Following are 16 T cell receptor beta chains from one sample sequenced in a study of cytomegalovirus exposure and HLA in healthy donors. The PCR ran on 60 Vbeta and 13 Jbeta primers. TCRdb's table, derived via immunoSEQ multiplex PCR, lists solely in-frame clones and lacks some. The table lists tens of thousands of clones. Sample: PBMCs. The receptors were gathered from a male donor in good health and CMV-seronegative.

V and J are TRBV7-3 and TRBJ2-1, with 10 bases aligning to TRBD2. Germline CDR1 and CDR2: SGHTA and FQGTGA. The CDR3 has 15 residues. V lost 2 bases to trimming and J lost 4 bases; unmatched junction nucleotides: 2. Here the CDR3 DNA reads TGTGCCAGCAGCTTATCTAGCGGGGGTTACAATGAGCAGTTCTTC. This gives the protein CASSLSSGGYNEQFF. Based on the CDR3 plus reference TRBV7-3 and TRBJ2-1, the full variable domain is GAGVSQTPSNKVTEKGKYVELRCDPISGHTALYWYRQSLGQGPEFLIYFQGTGAADDSGLPNDRFFAVRPEGSVSTLKIQRTERGDSAVYLCASSLSSGGYNEQFFGPGTRLTVL.

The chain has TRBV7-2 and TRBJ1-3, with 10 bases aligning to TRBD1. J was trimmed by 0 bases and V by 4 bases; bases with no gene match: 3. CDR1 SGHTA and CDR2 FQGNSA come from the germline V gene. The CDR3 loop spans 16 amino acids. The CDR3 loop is CASSSRTGGSGNTIYF. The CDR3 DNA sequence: TGTGCCAGCAGCTCGCGGACAGGGGGCTCTGGAAACACCATATATTTT.

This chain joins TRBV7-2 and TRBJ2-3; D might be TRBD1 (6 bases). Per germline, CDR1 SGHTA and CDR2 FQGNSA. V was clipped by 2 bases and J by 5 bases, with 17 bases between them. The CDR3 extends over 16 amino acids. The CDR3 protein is CASSLSARKGGDTQYF. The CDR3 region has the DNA TGTGCCAGCAGCTTATCCGCCCGGAAAGGGGGAGATACGCAGTATTTT.

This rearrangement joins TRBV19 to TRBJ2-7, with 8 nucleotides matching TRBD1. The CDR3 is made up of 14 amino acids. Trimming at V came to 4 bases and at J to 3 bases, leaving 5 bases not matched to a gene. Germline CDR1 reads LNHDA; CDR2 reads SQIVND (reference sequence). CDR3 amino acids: CASSTGTGGYEQYF. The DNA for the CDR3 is TGTGCCAGTAGTACCGGGACAGGAGGCTACGAGCAGTACTTC.

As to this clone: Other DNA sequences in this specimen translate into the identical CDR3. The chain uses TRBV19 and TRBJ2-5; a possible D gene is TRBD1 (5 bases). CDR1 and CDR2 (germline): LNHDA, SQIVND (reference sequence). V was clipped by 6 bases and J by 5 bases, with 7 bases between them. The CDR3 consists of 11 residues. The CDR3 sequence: CASRGQETQYF. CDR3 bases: TGTGCCAGTAGGGGGCAGGAGACCCAGTACTTC.

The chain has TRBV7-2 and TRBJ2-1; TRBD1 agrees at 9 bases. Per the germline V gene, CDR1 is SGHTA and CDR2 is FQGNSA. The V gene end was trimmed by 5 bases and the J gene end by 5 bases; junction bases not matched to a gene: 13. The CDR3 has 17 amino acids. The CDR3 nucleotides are TGTGCCAGCAGCGTAGGGGGACAGGGAGCCACCGACAATGAGCAGTTCTTC. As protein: CASSVGGQGATDNEQFF.

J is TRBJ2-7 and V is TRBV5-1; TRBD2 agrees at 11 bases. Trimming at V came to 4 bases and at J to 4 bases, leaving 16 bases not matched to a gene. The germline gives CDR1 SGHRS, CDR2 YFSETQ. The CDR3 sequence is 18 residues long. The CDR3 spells CASSRRGPRGTSGYEQYF. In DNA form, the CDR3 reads TGCGCCAGCAGCCGGAGGGGACCAAGAGGGACTAGCGGATACGAGCAGTACTTC.

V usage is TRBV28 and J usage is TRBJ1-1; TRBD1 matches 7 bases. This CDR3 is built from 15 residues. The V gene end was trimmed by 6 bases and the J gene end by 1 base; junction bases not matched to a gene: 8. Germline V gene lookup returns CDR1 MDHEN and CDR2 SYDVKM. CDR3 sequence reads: CASRARDRANTEAFF. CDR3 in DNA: TGTGCCAGCAGGGCCAGGGACAGAGCGAACACTGAAGCTTTCTTT. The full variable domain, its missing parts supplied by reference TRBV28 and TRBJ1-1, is DVKVTQSSRYLVKRTGEKVFLECVQDMDHENMFWYRQDPGLGLRLIYFSYDVKMKEKGDIPEGYSVSREKKERFSLILESASTNQTSMYLCASRARDRANTEAFFGQGTRLTVV.

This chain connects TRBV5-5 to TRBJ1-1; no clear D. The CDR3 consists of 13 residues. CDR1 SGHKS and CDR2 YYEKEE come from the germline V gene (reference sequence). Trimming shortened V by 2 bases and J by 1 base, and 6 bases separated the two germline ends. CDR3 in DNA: TGTGCCAGCAGCTTCGCAGAGAACACTGAAGCTTTCTTT. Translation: CASSFAENTEAFF. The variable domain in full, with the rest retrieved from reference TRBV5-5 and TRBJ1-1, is DAGVTQSPTHLIKTRGQQVTLRCSPISGHKSVSWYQQVLGQGPQFIFQYYEKEERGRGNFPDRFSARQFPNYSSELNVNALLLGDSALYLCASSFAENTEAFFGQGTRLTVV.

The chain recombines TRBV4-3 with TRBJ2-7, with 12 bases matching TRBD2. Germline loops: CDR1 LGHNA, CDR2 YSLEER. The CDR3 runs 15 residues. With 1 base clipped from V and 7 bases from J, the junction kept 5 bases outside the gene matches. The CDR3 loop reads CASSQGLAGVGEQYF. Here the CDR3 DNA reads TGCGCCAGCAGCCAAGGACTAGCGGGAGTTGGAGAGCAGTACTTC.

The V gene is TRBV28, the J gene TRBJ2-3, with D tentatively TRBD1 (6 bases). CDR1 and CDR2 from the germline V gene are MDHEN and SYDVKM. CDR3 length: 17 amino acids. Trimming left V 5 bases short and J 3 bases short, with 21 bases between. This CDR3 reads CASSLPTGKGETDTQYF. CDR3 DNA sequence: TGTGCCAGCAGTCTCCCGACGGGAAAGGGGGAAACAGATACGCAGTATTTT. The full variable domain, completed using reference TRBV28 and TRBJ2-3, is DVKVTQSSRYLVKRTGEKVFLECVQDMDHENMFWYRQDPGLGLRLIYFSYDVKMKEKGDIPEGYSVSREKKERFSLILESASTNQTSMYLCASSLPTGKGETDTQYFGPGTRLTVL.

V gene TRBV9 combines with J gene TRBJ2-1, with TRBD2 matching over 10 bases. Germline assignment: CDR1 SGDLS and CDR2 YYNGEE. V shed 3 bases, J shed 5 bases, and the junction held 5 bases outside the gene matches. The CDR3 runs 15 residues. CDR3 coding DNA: TGTGCCAGCAGCGGGAGCGGGAGGGCGGACAATGAGCAGTTCTTC. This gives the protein CASSGSGRADNEQFF.

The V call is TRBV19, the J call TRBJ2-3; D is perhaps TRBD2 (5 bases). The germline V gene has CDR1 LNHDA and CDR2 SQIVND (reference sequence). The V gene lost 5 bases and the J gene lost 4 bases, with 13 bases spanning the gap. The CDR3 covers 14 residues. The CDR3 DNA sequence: TGTGCCAGTAGTCCGGGCCTGGAGGCAGATACGCAGTATTTT. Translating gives CASSPGLEADTQYF.

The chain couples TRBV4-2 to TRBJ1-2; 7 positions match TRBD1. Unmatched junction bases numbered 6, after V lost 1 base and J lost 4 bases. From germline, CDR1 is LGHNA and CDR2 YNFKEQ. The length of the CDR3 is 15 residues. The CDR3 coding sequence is TGTGCCAGCAGCCAAGGGGTAGGGGGCGGCTATGGCTACACCTTC. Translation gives CASSQGVGGGYGYTF.

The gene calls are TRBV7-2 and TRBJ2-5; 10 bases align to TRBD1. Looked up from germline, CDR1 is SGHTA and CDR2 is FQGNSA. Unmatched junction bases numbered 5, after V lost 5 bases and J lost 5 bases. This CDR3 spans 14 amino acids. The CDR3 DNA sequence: TGTGCCAGCAGCCCGGGACAGGGGAGGGAGACCCAGTACTTC. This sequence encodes CASSPGQGRETQYF.

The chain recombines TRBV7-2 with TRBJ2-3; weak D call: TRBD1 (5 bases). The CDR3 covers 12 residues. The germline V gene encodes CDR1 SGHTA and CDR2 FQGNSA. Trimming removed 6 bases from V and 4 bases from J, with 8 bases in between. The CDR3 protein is CASRSGSDTQYF. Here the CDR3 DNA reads TGTGCCAGCAGATCAGGGTCAGATACGCAGTATTTT.